A single count supports the clone carrying this T cell receptor beta chain. This entry is derived from a study of blood T cell repertoires in COVID-19. In the study overall: Samples came from the United States, Italy and Spain, spanning acute and convalescent COVID-19.

Study processing details: Amplification of reference gene primers was used by the study to estimate nucleated cell counts. The assay was immunoSEQ multiplex PCR, and TCRdb's table has in-frame clones only and misses some. From that table come the V and J calls and clone size; the DNA was used to work out D and trimming. The table records 150,000 to 200,000 clones, under 90% of them present only once. The TCR sequence derives from a man aged 25 to 40 with active or convalescent COVID-19. The material sequenced was peripheral blood.

The CDR3 sequence: CASSHPSSGRYKTGELFF. CDR3 sequence (DNA): TGTGCCAGCAGTCACCCATCTAGCGGGAGATATAAAACCGGGGAGCTGTTTTTT. The rearrangement uses TRBV7-2 and TRBJ2-2, with TRBD2 matching over 10 bases. CDR3 length: 18 residues. Looked up from germline, CDR1 is SGHTA and CDR2 is FQGNSA. V was pared by 6 bases and J by 5 bases, with 15 bases of the junction left unmatched.